Below, 10 T cell receptor beta chains from the same sample are listed, as sequenced in a study of CD4 and CD8 cells across lung adenocarcinoma regions. TCRdb processed the PCR reads anew with MiXCR; each CDR3 protein has one entry. The table lists thousands of distinct CDR3 sequences, about 45% of them singletons, with more than 13% in the top ten. The sample consisted of CD4+ T cells from the margin of a lung tumor. The receptors stem from a female donor with lung adenocarcinoma. The CD4 and CD8 labels of this study may be unreliable.

Relative to its sample, this clonotype is medium-sized. V gene TRBV27 combines with J gene TRBJ2-5, with 9 bases identical to TRBD1. Judging by the DNA end, TRBJ2-7 fits better; the J call may be wrong. CDR3 size: 15 residues. Looked up from germline, CDR1 is MNHEY and CDR2 is SMNVEV (reference sequence). CDR3 coding DNA: TGTGCCAGCAGTCCAGGGACAGGGTTAGGGGGCGAGCAGTACTTC. Amino acids: CASSPGTGLGGEQYF.

By proportion, this clonotype is large. The genes are TRBV6-1 and TRBJ2-1; 9 nucleotides agree with TRBD1. Germline CDR1 is MNHNS and CDR2 is SASEGT. V gave up 3 bases and J gave up 8 bases; unmatched junction bases: 8. The CDR3 consists of 15 residues. CDR3 sequence (DNA): TGTGCCAGCAGTGACGCCGGACAGGGGTTAGATGAGCAGTTCTTC. It codes for CASSDAGQGLDEQFF.

This clonotype was detected a few times. This chain connects TRBV27 to TRBJ2-7, with 13 nucleotides matching TRBD2. V dropped 5 bases and J dropped 7; count of bases not matched to a gene: 11. The CDR3 runs to 16 residues. From germline, CDR1 is MNHEY and CDR2 SMNVEV (reference sequence). CDR3 in amino acids: CASSPDRTSGSGEQYF. The CDR3 bases are TGTGCCAGCAGTCCGGACAGGACTAGCGGGAGCGGTGAGCAGTACTTC.

On this clonotype: A much larger clone lies one base from this, so it may be a read error. The V gene is TRBV27, the J gene TRBJ2-1; 7 positions agree with TRBD2. The J call may be wrong; the DNA end is better matched by TRBJ2-7. The germline CDR1 and CDR2 sequences are MNHEY and SMNVEV (reference sequence). The CDR3 extends over 14 amino acids. CDR3 nucleotides: TGTGCCAGCAGTTCCAGCGGGATGGGGAATGAGCAGTACTTC. Translating it yields CASSSSGMGNEQYF.

In this sample, this clonotype turned up a few times. V usage is TRBV6-5 and J usage is TRBJ2-1; no firm D call. Trimming removed 2 bases from V and 10 bases from J, with 6 bases in between. From germline, CDR1 is MNHEY and CDR2 SVGAGI. There are 11 residues in the CDR3. The CDR3 DNA reads as TGTGCCAGCAGTTACCTGGGGGAGCAGTTCTTC. It is translated as CASSYLGEQFF.

The gene calls are TRBV6-2 or TRBV6-3 and TRBJ2-1; a weak D match, TRBD1 (6 bases). Germline CDR1 reads MNHEY; CDR2 reads SVGEGT. The CDR3 spans 14 residues. V gave up 4 bases and J gave up 9 bases, with 16 bases separating them. The CDR3 is CASSLGRQAGEQFF. The CDR3 DNA is TGTGCCAGCAGTTTGGGGAGACAGGCCGGTGAGCAGTTCTTC.

About this clonotype itself: A clone one base away is much larger, so this may be a read error. This chain links TRBV6-1 with TRBJ2-1; TRBD2 matches at 9 bases. In germline, CDR1 is MNHNS, CDR2 SASEGT. The junction had 10 bases not matched to a gene; V was cut back by 6 bases and J by 10 bases. The CDR3 runs to 14 residues. CDR3: CASRETSGPYEQFF. The DNA for the CDR3 is TGTGCCAGCAGGGAGACTAGCGGCCCCTACGAGCAGTTCTTC.

The V gene is TRBV3-1, the J gene TRBJ2-3; 7 nucleotides agree with TRBD2. The J call may be faulty, since TRBJ2-7 better matches the DNA end. Germline V gene lookup returns CDR1 LGHDT and CDR2 YNNKEL (reference sequence). This CDR3 is built from 16 residues. This chain's CDR3 is CASSLRAGSFTIEQYF. In DNA form, the CDR3 reads TGTGCCAGCAGCCTGAGAGCGGGGTCTTTTACAATCGAGCAGTACTTC.

This clonotype was detected only a few times. This may be a read error: a much more frequent sequence differs by one nucleotide. The J gene is TRBJ2-1, the V gene TRBV10-3; possible D gene TRBD1, 6 bases. The better agreement between TRBJ2-7 and the DNA end casts doubt on the J call. Germline V gene sequence: CDR1 ENHRY, CDR2 SYGVKD. CDR3 length equals 13 residues. CDR3 sequence reads: CAGGQSSYNEQYF. CDR3 nucleotide sequence: TGTGCCGGGGGACAAAGCTCCTACAATGAGCAGTACTTC.

A single count supports this clonotype. V is TRBV6-1 and J is TRBJ2-1; 7 bases line up with TRBD1. CDR1 is MNHNS, CDR2 SASEGT, per germline. This CDR3 is 13 amino acids long. V was clipped by 6 bases and J by 2 bases; unmatched bases: 1. The CDR3, as DNA: TGTGCCAGCAGGAGGGGGCCCTACAATGAGCAGTTCTTC. It translates to CASRRGPYNEQFF.